This passage covers 17 T cell receptor beta chains from one sample sequenced in a study of OX40 agonist ivuxolimab in advanced cancers. Clones were read by immunoSEQ multiplex PCR, and TCRdb kept only the in-frame ones, dropping some. The sample holds 77,000 or so clones; just over 90% are singletons and the top ten take 0.43%. Here the sequenced sample was CD4+ or CD8+ T cells sorted from blood, taken in a trial of the OX40 agonist ivuxolimab. The origin of the receptors is an adult with an advanced solid tumor such as melanoma, head and neck, liver or kidney cancer.

This sequence joins TRBV6-1 and TRBJ1-1; 10 bases fit TRBD1. The J segment lost 3 bases and the V segment lost 5 bases, leaving 6 bases of the junction unmatched. Germline CDR1 MNHNS, CDR2 SASEGT. This CDR3 contains 15 residues. The CDR3 spells CASSRDRGRDTEAFF. The CDR3 nucleotides are TGTGCCAGCAGTAGGGACAGGGGTCGGGACACTGAAGCTTTCTTT.

This clone was seen a single time. The V gene is TRBV28, the J gene TRBJ1-2, with D tentatively TRBD1 (6 bases). This CDR3 contains 14 residues. V was trimmed by 5 bases and J by 6 bases, leaving 16 bases between them. The germline V gene encodes CDR1 MDHEN and CDR2 SYDVKM. In nucleotides, the CDR3 is TGTGCCAGCAGTCCTACAGGGCTTGGCAATGGCTACACCTTC. As protein: CASSPTGLGNGYTF.

The chain uses TRBV5-1 and TRBJ2-2; 7 positions match TRBD2. The V and J ends lost 6 bases and 1 base, in that order; junction bases with no gene match: 0. CDR3 size: 13 residues. CDR1 and CDR2 from the germline V gene are SGHRS and YFSETQ. The CDR3 bases are TGCGCCAGCACTAGCGGGAACACCGGGGAGCTGTTTTTT. As protein: CASTSGNTGELFF. The whole variable domain, filled in from reference TRBV5-1 and TRBJ2-2, reads KAGVTQTPRYLIKTRGQQVTLSCSPISGHRSVSWYQQTPGQGLQFLFEYFSETQRNKGNFPGRFSGRQFSNSRSEMNVSTLELGDSALYLCASTSGNTGELFFGEGSRLTVL.

The chain is built from TRBV5-1 and TRBJ2-6, with 7 bases matching TRBD1. Germline V gene data show CDR1 as SGHRS and CDR2 as YFSETQ. CDR3 length: 18 amino acids. V dropped 3 bases and J dropped 3; count of bases not matched to a gene: 12. The CDR3 protein is CASSSLRDSVGGANVLTF. The DNA for the CDR3 is TGCGCCAGCAGCTCCCTCCGGGACAGCGTTGGTGGGGCCAACGTCCTGACTTTC. Using reference TRBV5-1 and TRBJ2-6 for the parts outside the CDR3, the full variable domain is KAGVTQTPRYLIKTRGQQVTLSCSPISGHRSVSWYQQTPGQGLQFLFEYFSETQRNKGNFPGRFSGRQFSNSRSEMNVSTLELGDSALYLCASSSLRDSVGGANVLTFGAGSRLTVL.

The CDR3 protein is CAIRSSGSQETQYF. The CDR3 nucleotides are TGTGCCATCAGAAGTAGCGGGAGTCAAGAGACCCAGTACTTC. This chain links TRBV10-3 with TRBJ2-5; 9 bases map to TRBD2. The CDR3 consists of 14 residues. CDR1 and CDR2 from the germline V gene are ENHRY and SYGVKD. V gave up 6 bases and J gave up 2 bases; unmatched junction bases: 4.

V and J are TRBV7-9 and TRBJ2-2; 10 nucleotides line up with TRBD2. The trim removed 8 bases at V and 2 bases at J, leaving 5 bases unmatched. CDR1 and CDR2 from the germline V gene are SEHNR and FQNEAQ (reference sequence). There are 15 residues in the CDR3. The CDR3 nucleotides read TGTGCCAGCGCCCTACTAGCGGGAAACACCGGGGAGCTGTTTTTT. Its protein is CASALLAGNTGELFF.

Worth noting for this clone: The same CDR3 is also encoded by other DNA sequences in this sample. This chain links TRBV4-2 with TRBJ2-3; D tentatively fits TRBD1 or TRBD2 (5 bases each). The CDR3 length is 18 residues. Germline CDR1 and CDR2: LGHNA and YNFKEQ. V lost 0 bases, J lost 2 bases, and 18 bases lay in between. The CDR3 region is CASSQEGGRRGTTDTQYF. CDR3 bases: TGTGCCAGCAGCCAAGAAGGAGGTAGAAGGGGAACCACAGATACGCAGTATTTT.

V is TRBV19 and J is TRBJ2-1; D remains unclear. V was pared by 5 bases and J by 5 bases, with 10 bases between. Germline-derived CDR1 and CDR2 are LNHDA and SQIVND (reference sequence). The CDR3 consists of 13 residues. The CDR3 sequence is CASSWSGNNEQFF. The CDR3 region has the DNA TGTGCCAGTAGTTGGTCGGGTAACAATGAGCAGTTCTTC.

The CDR3, as DNA: TGTGCCTGGACCCCGGGGACCCGCACAGATACGCAGTATTTT. The encoded protein is CAWTPGTRTDTQYF. The V call is TRBV30, the J call TRBJ2-3; the D call may be TRBD1 or TRBD2 (5 bases each). V dropped 4 bases and J dropped 1 base, with 12 bases sitting between them. The length of the CDR3 is 14 residues. Germline-derived CDR1 and CDR2 are GTSNPN and SVGIG (reference sequence).

This clone was found a few times. The V gene is TRBV4-1, the J gene TRBJ2-3; D unclear. V shed 9 bases and J shed 2 bases, with 6 bases lying between them. This CDR3 has 11 amino acids. CDR1 is MGHRA, CDR2 YSYEKL, per germline. The CDR3 DNA reads TGCGCCAGTACTTCCACAGATACGCAGTATTTT. Translating it yields CASTSTDTQYF.

The chain links TRBV19 to TRBJ2-1; perhaps TRBD2 as D (5 bases). V dropped 4 bases and J dropped 4 bases, with 17 bases sitting between them. The CDR3 contains 16 residues. CDR1 is LNHDA and CDR2 is SQIVND in the germline V gene (reference sequence). This chain's CDR3 is CASSTRLHPGYNEQFF. The CDR3 DNA reads TGTGCCAGTAGTACTAGACTACATCCCGGATACAATGAGCAGTTCTTC.

The chain recombines TRBV11-2 with TRBJ2-1; D unclear. The CDR3 consists of 11 residues. V gave up 4 bases and J gave up 7 bases, with 5 bases separating them. The germline V gene encodes CDR1 SGHAT and CDR2 FQNNGV. CDR3 protein: CASSSFNEQFF. The CDR3, as DNA: TGTGCCAGCAGCTCTTTTAATGAGCAGTTCTTC.

V gene TRBV30 combines with J gene TRBJ2-5; tentatively, D is TRBD2 (7 bases). CDR1 is GTSNPN and CDR2 is SVGIG in the germline V gene (reference sequence). V lost 4 bases, J lost 2 bases, and 17 bases lay in between. CDR3 length equals 15 residues. This chain's CDR3 is CAWKRGGNGQETQYF. CDR3 sequence (DNA): TGTGCCTGGAAAAGGGGGGGGAACGGGCAAGAGACCCAGTACTTC.

This rearrangement joins TRBV6-1 to TRBJ1-3; tentative D call: TRBD1 (6 bases). Deletions cut 7 bases from V and 4 bases from J, with 11 bases between. CDR3 length: 13 amino acids. From germline, CDR1 is MNHNS and CDR2 SASEGT. The CDR3 spells CASTLDSGNTIYF. In nucleotides, the CDR3 is TGTGCCAGCACCTTGGACAGCGGAAACACCATATATTTT.

The chain joins TRBV19 to TRBJ2-7, with 9 bases that match TRBD1. CDR3 length: 16 residues. V was pared by 2 bases and J by 6 bases, with 11 bases of the junction left unmatched. Germline V gene sequence: CDR1 LNHDA, CDR2 SQIVND (reference sequence). As DNA, the CDR3 is TGTGCCAGTAGTATACTTTCCGGGACAGGGTCCGGCGAGCAGTACTTC. Its translation: CASSILSGTGSGEQYF. The full variable domain, its missing parts supplied by reference TRBV19 and TRBJ2-7, is DGGITQSPKYLFRKEGQNVTLSCEQNLNHDAMYWYRQDPGQGLRLIYYSQIVNDFQKGDIAEGYSVSREKKESFPLTVTSAQKNPTAFYLCASSILSGTGSGEQYFGPGTRLTVT.

J is TRBJ1-1 and V is TRBV5-1; D is uncertain. The germline CDR1 and CDR2 sequences are SGHRS and YFSETQ. The CDR3 sequence is 14 residues long. The V and J ends lost 0 bases and 0 bases respectively, with 6 bases between them. CDR3 sequence: CASSLGRLNTEAFF. In nucleotides, the CDR3 is TGCGCCAGCAGCTTGGGGCGGTTGAACACTGAAGCTTTCTTT.

The gene calls are TRBV6-6 and TRBJ1-5, with 8 bases matching TRBD1. Germline-derived CDR1 and CDR2 are MNHNY and SVGAGI (reference sequence). Trimming cost V 4 bases and J 6 bases; bases outside gene matches: 11. CDR3 length equals 16 residues. The CDR3 region has the DNA TGTGCCAGCAGTTCAGAGACAGGGGATTATTTTCAGCCCCAGCATTTT. Its translation is CASSSETGDYFQPQHF.